These 10 T cell receptor beta chains share one sample of origin, sequenced in a study of T cells in Graves' hyperthyroidism and ophthalmopathy. TCR beta CDR3 regions were amplified from RNA. During a first-round RT-PCR of the TCR CDR3, the HTBI primer set was used. TCRdb reanalysed the multiplex PCR reads using MiXCR and keeps one entry per CDR3 protein. Of about 160,000 distinct CDR3 sequences listed, about 9.4% are singletons. Sequencing was performed on blood. The source is a woman aged 18-29 years with Graves' hyperthyroidism that later progressed to Graves' ophthalmopathy.

This clonotype was recorded at least ten times. V is TRBV20-1 and J is TRBJ2-5; D may correspond to TRBD1 or TRBD2 (5 bases each). Trimming pared 5 bases from V and 1 base from J, leaving 14 bases between. This CDR3 is built from 14 residues. Germline V CDR1 and CDR2: DFQATT, SNEGSKA (reference sequence). CDR3 protein: CSAYTGRLQETQYF. DNA of the CDR3: TGCAGTGCTTACACGGGACGTCTCCAAGAGACCCAGTACTTC.

This clonotype was seen many times. The V gene is TRBV18, the J gene TRBJ1-1; D gene uncertain. The CDR3 runs to 13 residues. V lost 0 bases and J lost 3, with 5 bases in between. CDR1 and CDR2 (germline): KGHSH, LQKENI. CDR3 DNA: TGTGCCAGCTCACCACCCAGGTACACTGAAGCTTTCTTT. Residues: CASSPPRYTEAFF.

This clonotype has ten or more counts. The V call is TRBV20-1, the J call TRBJ1-4; perhaps TRBD1 as D (6 bases). Per the germline V gene, CDR1 is DFQATT and CDR2 is SNEGSKA (reference sequence). The CDR3 spans 15 residues. V dropped 5 bases and J dropped 7 bases, with 20 bases sitting between them. In DNA, the CDR3 is TGCAGTGCTCGCCGGGACACTATGGCGGGTGAAAAACTGTTTTTT. Amino acids: CSARRDTMAGEKLFF.

Many counts were recorded for this clonotype. The chain combines TRBV10-3 with TRBJ2-7; D gene ambiguous. V lost 0 bases, J lost 3 bases, and 9 bases lay in between. From germline, CDR1 is ENHRY and CDR2 SYGVKD. The CDR3 runs to 14 residues. CDR3 DNA sequence: TGTGCCATCAGTGAGTCTACGGCCGACTACGAGCAGTACTTC. Protein sequence: CAISESTADYEQYF.

Points on this clonotype: Mismatch with germline at one junction end may stem from a read error. The rearrangement uses TRBV6-2 or TRBV6-3 and TRBJ2-1; D is possibly TRBD1 or TRBD2 (6 bases each). The CDR3 is 12 amino acids. Germline CDR1 reads MNHEY; CDR2 reads SVGEGT. The CDR3 nucleotides read TGTGCCAGCGGTTACTCTCAGGGGAGGAAGTTCTTC. Translated: CASGYSQGRKFF.

The chain carries TRBV7-9 and TRBJ2-1; 9 bases line up with TRBD2. CDR3 length: 14 amino acids. Per the germline V gene, CDR1 is SEHNR and CDR2 is FQNEAQ (reference sequence). The J segment lost 4 bases and the V segment lost 3 bases, leaving 1 base of the junction unmatched. CDR3 protein: CASSLLAGYNEQFF. The CDR3 DNA sequence: TGTGCCAGCAGCTTGCTAGCGGGGTACAATGAGCAGTTCTTC.

The sample holds many counts of this clonotype. This rearrangement joins TRBV14 to TRBJ2-7; 9 positions match TRBD1. The V gene end was trimmed by 3 bases and the J gene end by 1 base; junction bases not matched to a gene: 4. CDR1 and CDR2 from the germline V gene are SGHDN and FVKESK. The CDR3 extends over 15 amino acids. The CDR3 DNA is TGTGCCAGCAGCCAGGGACAGGGCCCTTCCTACGAGCAGTACTTC. Amino acid sequence: CASSQGQGPSYEQYF.

This clonotype was detected many times. This chain joins TRBV11-2 and TRBJ2-2; D gene unclear. Germline V gene data show CDR1 as SGHAT and CDR2 as FQNNGV. The CDR3 runs to 16 residues. V lost 6 bases, J lost 6 bases, and 20 bases lay in between. The CDR3 DNA reads as TGTGCCAGCAGACCATTAAGGGCGGCGGTACCCGGGGAGCTGTTTTTT. This translates into CASRPLRAAVPGELFF.

The sample holds a few counts of this clonotype. The J gene is TRBJ2-3, the V gene TRBV25-1, with a weak D call TRBD2 (6 bases). Trimming took off 1 base at V and 0 bases at J, with 14 bases between the two ends. CDR1 MGHDK and CDR2 SYGVNS come from the germline V gene. The CDR3 runs 17 residues. The CDR3 loop is CASSESVGGTSTDTQYF. The CDR3 coding sequence is TGTGCCAGCAGTGAATCTGTCGGCGGGACTAGCACAGATACGCAGTATTTT.

With respect to this clonotype: This may come from a read error, since a much larger clone is one base off. The chain links TRBV28 to TRBJ1-1, with TRBD1 matching 8 bases. With V trimmed by 4 bases and J by 4 bases, 14 bases remained unmatched. The CDR3 extends over 17 amino acids. Germline assignment: CDR1 MDHEN and CDR2 SYDVKM. The CDR3 here is CASSSTVEQGVRTEAFF. The CDR3 region has the DNA TGTGCCAGCAGTTCAACCGTCGAACAGGGGGTGCGCACTGAAGCTTTCTTT.